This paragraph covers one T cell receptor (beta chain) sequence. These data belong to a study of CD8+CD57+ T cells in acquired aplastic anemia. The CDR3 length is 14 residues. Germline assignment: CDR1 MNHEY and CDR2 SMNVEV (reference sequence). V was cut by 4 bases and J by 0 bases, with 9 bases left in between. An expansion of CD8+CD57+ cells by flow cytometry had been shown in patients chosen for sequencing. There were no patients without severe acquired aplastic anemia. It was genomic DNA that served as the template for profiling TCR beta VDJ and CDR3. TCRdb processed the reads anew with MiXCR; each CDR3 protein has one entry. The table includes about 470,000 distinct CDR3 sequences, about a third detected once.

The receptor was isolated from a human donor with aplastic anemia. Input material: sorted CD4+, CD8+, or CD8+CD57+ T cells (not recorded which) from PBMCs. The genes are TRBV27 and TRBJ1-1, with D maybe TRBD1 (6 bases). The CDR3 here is CASSWGHMNTEAFF. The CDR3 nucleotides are TGTGCCAGCAGTTGGGGACATATGAACACTGAAGCTTTCTTT.